This TCR beta chain is drawn from a study of cytomegalovirus exposure and HLA in healthy donors. Study-level results: As immune exposure information, only CMV serostatus was available. Versus the 666-donor mean, an Asian-associated ancestry cluster reportedly showed fewer N-insertions in a later analysis. In an earlier analysis, most TCR beta V segments were productive about 90% or about 30% of the time.

The V end lost 6 bases, the J end lost 2 bases, and 4 bases lay between the germline ends. This CDR3 comprises 10 residues. Germline V lookup: CDR1 DFQATT, CDR2 SNEGSKA (reference sequence). Note on this clone: As yet, its antigen is unknown.

In the PCR, 60 Vbeta and 13 Jbeta primers were used. The protocol was immunoSEQ multiplex PCR, while the TCRdb copy is restricted to in-frame clones and leaves out a portion. The table has 110,000 to 150,000 clones, over 75% seen once. The receptor's source is a female donor in good health and CMV-seronegative. The V gene is TRBV20-1, the J gene TRBJ2-5; D is ambiguous. The sequencing sample was made of PBMCs. This chain's CDR3 is CSAIQETQYF. The DNA for the CDR3 is TGCAGTGCAATACAAGAGACCCAGTACTTC.